This is a list of T cell receptor beta chains from one sample in a study of T-cell reconstitution after alpha-beta-depleted transplantation in children. One entry per CDR3 protein, called by TCRdb with MiXCR from the PCR reads. The top ten clones hold about 51% of a sample with 70,000 to 95,000 distinct CDR3 sequences, about a sixth of them seen once. The specimen comprised PBMCs, mostly from graft donor cells, sampled 360 days after TCRalphabeta/CD19-depleted stem cell transplant. Receptor source: a male patient aged 2 to 10 who had a stem cell transplant for acute lymphoblastic leukemia, so the T cells may come from the graft donor. Each CDR3 is given with its conserved first and last residue. Each record gives: D gene, clone size, V gene, J gene, CDR3 DNA, CDR3 protein. D genes are given only for firm matches. Size values are once, few and many counts, or a class for expanded clones, and some rows have none.

D gene: TRBD1; clone size: .; V gene: TRBV9; J gene: TRBJ2-5; CDR3 DNA: TGTGCCAGCAGCGCCGACAGGGGGGAGACCCAGTACTTC; CDR3 protein: CASSADRGETQYF
D gene: .; clone size: .; V gene: TRBV5-1; J gene: TRBJ1-1; CDR3 DNA: TGCGCCAGCAGCTATGCCGGGACGATGAACACTGAAGCTTTCTTT; CDR3 protein: CASSYAGTMNTEAFF
D gene: .; clone size: .; V gene: TRBV12-3/TRBV12-4; J gene: TRBJ2-1; CDR3 DNA: TGTGCCAGCAGACCAGGGACCGGGGCCAATGAGCAGTTCTTC; CDR3 protein: CASRPGTGANEQFF
D gene: TRBD1; clone size: .; V gene: TRBV6-2/TRBV6-3; J gene: TRBJ1-5; CDR3 DNA: TGTGCCAGCAGATCCGGACAGGGACGGGGAAATTTT; CDR3 protein: CASRSGQGRGNF
D gene: .; clone size: .; V gene: TRBV24-1; J gene: TRBJ2-3; CDR3 DNA: TGTGCCACCAGTGATTACTACACAGATACGCAGTATTTT; CDR3 protein: CATSDYYTDTQYF
D gene: .; clone size: few; V gene: TRBV3-1; J gene: TRBJ2-2; CDR3 DNA: TGTGCCAGCAGCCAACGCAGGATCCGGGAGCTGTTTTTT; CDR3 protein: CASSQRRIRELFF
D gene: TRBD2; clone size: .; V gene: TRBV6-5; J gene: TRBJ2-3; CDR3 DNA: TGTGCCAGCAGTTACGGACTAGCGGGAAGAGGGAGAACAGATACGCAGTATTTT; CDR3 protein: CASSYGLAGRGRTDTQYF
D gene: .; clone size: .; V gene: TRBV11-2; J gene: TRBJ2-3; CDR3 DNA: TGTGCCAGCAGAACTTTGACGGGACGGAGAACAGATACGCAGTATTTT; CDR3 protein: CASRTLTGRRTDTQYF
D gene: .; clone size: .; V gene: TRBV12-3/TRBV12-4; J gene: TRBJ2-7; CDR3 DNA: TGTGCCAGCAGAAGCCAGGGGATCCCTTACGAGCAGTACTTC; CDR3 protein: CASRSQGIPYEQYF
D gene: .; clone size: .; V gene: TRBV29-1; J gene: TRBJ2-7; CDR3 DNA: TGCAGCGTTGAAGGTAGGGACTCCTACGAGCAGTACTTC; CDR3 protein: CSVEGRDSYEQYF
D gene: TRBD2; clone size: few; V gene: TRBV12-3/TRBV12-4; J gene: TRBJ2-2; CDR3 DNA: TGTGCCAGCACCTCCAATCCGGGACTAGCGCGTTGGAACACCGGGGAGCTGTTTTTT; CDR3 protein: CASTSNPGLARWNTGELFF
D gene: TRBD2; clone size: .; V gene: TRBV4-2; J gene: TRBJ2-6; CDR3 DNA: TGTGCCAGCAGCCTATCCCGGACTAGCGGGAGGTCTGGGGCCAACGTCCTGACTTTC; CDR3 protein: CASSLSRTSGRSGANVLTF
D gene: TRBD2; clone size: few; V gene: TRBV5-1; J gene: TRBJ2-5; CDR3 DNA: TGCGCCAGCAGAGCGGGGATACAAGAGACCCAGTACTTC; CDR3 protein: CASRAGIQETQYF
D gene: .; clone size: .; V gene: TRBV5-4; J gene: TRBJ2-3; CDR3 DNA: TGTGCCAGCAGCTTGAAAGGACCTAAAGATACGCAGTATTTT; CDR3 protein: CASSLKGPKDTQYF
D gene: .; clone size: .; V gene: TRBV20-1; J gene: TRBJ1-2; CDR3 DNA: TGCAGTGCTAGAGTCGGCTATGGCTACACCTTC; CDR3 protein: CSARVGYGYTF
D gene: TRBD1; clone size: many; V gene: TRBV5-1; J gene: TRBJ2-7; CDR3 DNA: TGCGCCAGCACCTCTTCGGGACAGTCTTTCAACGAGCAGTACTTC; CDR3 protein: CASTSSGQSFNEQYF
D gene: .; clone size: many; V gene: TRBV6-2/TRBV6-3; J gene: TRBJ1-5; CDR3 DNA: TGTGCCAGCAGTTACGAGCTGAGGTTGAGTGCTCAGCCCCAGCATTTT; CDR3 protein: CASSYELRLSAQPQHF
D gene: .; clone size: few; V gene: TRBV11-3; J gene: TRBJ2-2; CDR3 DNA: TGTGCCAGCAGCTTGAGGACAGTAAACACCGGGGAGCTGTTTTTT; CDR3 protein: CASSLRTVNTGELFF
D gene: TRBD1; clone size: .; V gene: TRBV5-1; J gene: TRBJ2-7; CDR3 DNA: TGCGCCAGCAGCTTCGGTTTTGGACAGGGGGACTACGAGCAGTACTTC; CDR3 protein: CASSFGFGQGDYEQYF